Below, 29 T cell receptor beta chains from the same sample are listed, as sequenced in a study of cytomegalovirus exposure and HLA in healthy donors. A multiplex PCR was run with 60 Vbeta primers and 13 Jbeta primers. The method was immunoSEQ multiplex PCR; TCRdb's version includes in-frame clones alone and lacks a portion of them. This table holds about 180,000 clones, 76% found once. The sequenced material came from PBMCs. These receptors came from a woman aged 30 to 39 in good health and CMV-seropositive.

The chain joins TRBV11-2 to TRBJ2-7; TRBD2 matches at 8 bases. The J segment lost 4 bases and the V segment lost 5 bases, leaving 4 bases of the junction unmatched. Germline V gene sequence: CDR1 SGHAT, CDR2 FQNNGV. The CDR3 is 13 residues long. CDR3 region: CASSPGGIYEQYF. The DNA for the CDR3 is TGTGCCAGCAGCCCGGGGGGGATATACGAGCAGTACTTC.

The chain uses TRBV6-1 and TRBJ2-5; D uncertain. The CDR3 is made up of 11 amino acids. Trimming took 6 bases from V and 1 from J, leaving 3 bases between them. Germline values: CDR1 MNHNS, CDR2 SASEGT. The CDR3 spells CASRLQETQYF. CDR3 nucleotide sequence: TGTGCCAGCAGACTCCAAGAGACCCAGTACTTC.

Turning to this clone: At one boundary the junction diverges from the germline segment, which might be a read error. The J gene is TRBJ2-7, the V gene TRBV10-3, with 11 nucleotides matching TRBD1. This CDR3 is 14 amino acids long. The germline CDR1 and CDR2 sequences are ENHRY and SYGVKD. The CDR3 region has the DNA TGTGCCATCGGCAGGACAGGGGGCGGCTACGAGCGGTACTTC. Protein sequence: CAIGRTGGGYERYF.

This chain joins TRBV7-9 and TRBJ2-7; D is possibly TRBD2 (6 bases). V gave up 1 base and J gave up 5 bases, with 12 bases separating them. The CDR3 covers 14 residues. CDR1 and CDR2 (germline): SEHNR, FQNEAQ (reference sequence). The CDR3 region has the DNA TGTGCCAGCAGCTTAGAAGCAGGGAGGCACGAGCAGTACTTC. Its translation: CASSLEAGRHEQYF.

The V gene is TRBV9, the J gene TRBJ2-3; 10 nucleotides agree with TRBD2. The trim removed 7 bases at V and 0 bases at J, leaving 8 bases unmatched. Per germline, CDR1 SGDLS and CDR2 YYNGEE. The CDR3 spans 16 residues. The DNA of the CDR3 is TGTGCCAGCCATCCTAGCGGGGGCCCTAGCACAGATACGCAGTATTTT. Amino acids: CASHPSGGPSTDTQYF.

The CDR3 coding sequence is TGCGCCAGCAGCTTGGCGCTAGCGGGGGGAGGGAATGAGCAGTTCTTC. It yields the protein CASSLALAGGGNEQFF. The chain uses TRBV5-1 and TRBJ2-1, with 11 bases identical to TRBD2. The V and J ends lost 0 bases and 7 bases, in that order; junction bases with no gene match: 6. The CDR3 is 16 residues long. Germline-derived CDR1 and CDR2 are SGHRS and YFSETQ.

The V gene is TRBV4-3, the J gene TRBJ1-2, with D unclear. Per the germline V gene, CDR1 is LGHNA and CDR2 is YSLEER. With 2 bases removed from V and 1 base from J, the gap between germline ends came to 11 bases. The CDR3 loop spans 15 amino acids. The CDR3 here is CASSQNRVLNYGYTF. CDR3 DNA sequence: TGCGCCAGCAGCCAAAACCGGGTTCTTAACTATGGCTACACCTTC.

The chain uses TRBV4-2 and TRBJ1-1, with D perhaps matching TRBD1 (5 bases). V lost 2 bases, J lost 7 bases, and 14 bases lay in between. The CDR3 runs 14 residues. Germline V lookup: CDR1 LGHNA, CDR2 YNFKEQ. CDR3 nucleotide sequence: TGTGCCAGCAGCCAAAATTCAGGGCAGGGTGAAGCTTTCTTT. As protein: CASSQNSGQGEAFF.

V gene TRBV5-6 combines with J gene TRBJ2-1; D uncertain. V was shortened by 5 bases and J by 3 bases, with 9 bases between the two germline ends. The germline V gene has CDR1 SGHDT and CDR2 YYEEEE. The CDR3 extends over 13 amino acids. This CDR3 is CASRPTSYNEQFF. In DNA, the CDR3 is TGTGCCAGCAGACCAACAAGCTACAATGAGCAGTTCTTC.

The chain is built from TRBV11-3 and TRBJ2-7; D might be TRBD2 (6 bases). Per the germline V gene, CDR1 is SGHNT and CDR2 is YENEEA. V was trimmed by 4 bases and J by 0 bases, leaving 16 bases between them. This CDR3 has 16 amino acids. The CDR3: CASSSGGAGISYEQYF. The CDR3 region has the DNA TGTGCCAGCAGCTCAGGCGGGGCAGGGATCTCCTACGAGCAGTACTTC.

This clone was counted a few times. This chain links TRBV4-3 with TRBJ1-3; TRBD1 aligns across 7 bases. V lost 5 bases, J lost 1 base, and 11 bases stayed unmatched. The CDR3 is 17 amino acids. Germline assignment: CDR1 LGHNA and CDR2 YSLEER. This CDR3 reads CASSSRTGGRSGNTIYF. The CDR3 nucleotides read TGCGCCAGCAGCTCCCGGACAGGCGGGAGGTCTGGAAACACCATATATTTT.

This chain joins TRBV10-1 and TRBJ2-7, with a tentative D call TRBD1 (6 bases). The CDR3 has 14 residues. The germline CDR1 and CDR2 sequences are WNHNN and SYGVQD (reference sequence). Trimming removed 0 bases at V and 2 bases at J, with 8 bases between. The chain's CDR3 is CASSESGAAYEQYF. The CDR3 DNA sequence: TGCGCCAGCAGTGAGTCGGGGGCAGCCTACGAGCAGTACTTC.

This chain's CDR3 is CASSQGWTEYSNQPQHF. The CDR3, as DNA: TGTGCCAGCAGCCAAGGATGGACAGAGTATAGCAATCAGCCCCAGCATTTT. The chain carries TRBV4-2 and TRBJ1-5; perhaps TRBD1 as D (6 bases). Germline CDR1 is LGHNA and CDR2 is YNFKEQ. CDR3 length equals 17 residues. Trimming stripped 1 base from V and 0 bases from J, with 13 bases between.

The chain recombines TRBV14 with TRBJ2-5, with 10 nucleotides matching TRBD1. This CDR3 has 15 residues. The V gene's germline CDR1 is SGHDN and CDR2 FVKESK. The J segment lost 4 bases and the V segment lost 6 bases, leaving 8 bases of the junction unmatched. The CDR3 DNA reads TGTGCCAGCAGTCCCGGACAGGGGGTGAGAGAGACCCAGTACTTC. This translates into CASSPGQGVRETQYF.

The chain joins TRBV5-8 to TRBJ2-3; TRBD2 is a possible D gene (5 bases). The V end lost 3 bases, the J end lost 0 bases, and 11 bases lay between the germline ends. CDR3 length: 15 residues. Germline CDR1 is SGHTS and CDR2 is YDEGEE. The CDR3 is CASSYLSGSTDTQYF. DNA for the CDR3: TGTGCCAGCAGCTACCTGTCGGGGAGCACAGATACGCAGTATTTT.

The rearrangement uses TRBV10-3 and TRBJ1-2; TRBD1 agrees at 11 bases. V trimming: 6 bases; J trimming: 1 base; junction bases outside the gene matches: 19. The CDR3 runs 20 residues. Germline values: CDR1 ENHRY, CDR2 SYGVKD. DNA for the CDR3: TGTGCCATCAGCCTTCTCCCCGGGACAGGGGGATTAGGGGGTAACTATGGCTACACCTTC. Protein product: CAISLLPGTGGLGGNYGYTF.

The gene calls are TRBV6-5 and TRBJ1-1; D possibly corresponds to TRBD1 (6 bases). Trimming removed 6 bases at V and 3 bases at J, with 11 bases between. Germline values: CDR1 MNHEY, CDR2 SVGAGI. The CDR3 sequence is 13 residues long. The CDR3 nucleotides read TGTGCCAGCAGGATACAGGGATACACTGAAGCTTTCTTT. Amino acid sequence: CASRIQGYTEAFF.

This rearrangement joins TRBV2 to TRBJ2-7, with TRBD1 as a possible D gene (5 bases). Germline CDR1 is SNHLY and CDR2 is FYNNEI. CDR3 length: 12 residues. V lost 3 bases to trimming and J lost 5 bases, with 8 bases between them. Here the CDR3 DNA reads TGTGCCAGCAGTGACAGGGTCGACGAGCAGTACTTC. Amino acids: CASSDRVDEQYF.

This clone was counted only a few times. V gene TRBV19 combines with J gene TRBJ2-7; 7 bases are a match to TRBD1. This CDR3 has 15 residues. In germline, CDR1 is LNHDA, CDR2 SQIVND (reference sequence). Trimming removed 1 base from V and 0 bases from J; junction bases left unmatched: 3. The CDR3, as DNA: TGTGCCAGTAGTATAGGGGCAGGGGGCTCCTACGAGCAGTACTTC. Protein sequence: CASSIGAGGSYEQYF.

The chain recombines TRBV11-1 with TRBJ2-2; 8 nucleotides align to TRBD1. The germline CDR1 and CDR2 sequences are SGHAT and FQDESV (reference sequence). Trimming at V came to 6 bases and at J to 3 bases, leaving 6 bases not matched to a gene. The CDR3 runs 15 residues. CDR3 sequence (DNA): TGTGCCAGCAGTCCGGGACAGGCTTACACCGGGGAGCTGTTTTTT. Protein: CASSPGQAYTGELFF.

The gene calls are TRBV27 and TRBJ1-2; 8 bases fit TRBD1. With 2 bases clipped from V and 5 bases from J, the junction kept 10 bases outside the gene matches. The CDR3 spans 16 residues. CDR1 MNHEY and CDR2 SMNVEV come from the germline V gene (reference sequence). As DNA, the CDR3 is TGTGCCAGCAGTTTAGGGCAGGGGGCTGACTCGTATGGCTACACCTTC. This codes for CASSLGQGADSYGYTF.

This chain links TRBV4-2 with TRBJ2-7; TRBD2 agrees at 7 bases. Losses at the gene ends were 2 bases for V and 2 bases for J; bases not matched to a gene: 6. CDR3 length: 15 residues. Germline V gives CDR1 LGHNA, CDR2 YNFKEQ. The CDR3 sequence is CASSQSYAGAYEQYF. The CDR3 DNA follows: TGTGCCAGCAGCCAAAGCTACGCGGGGGCCTACGAGCAGTACTTC.

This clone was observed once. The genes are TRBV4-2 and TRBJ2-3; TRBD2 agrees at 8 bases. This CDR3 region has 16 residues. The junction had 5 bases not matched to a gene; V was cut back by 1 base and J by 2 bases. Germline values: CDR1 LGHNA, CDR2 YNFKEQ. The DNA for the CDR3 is TGTGCCAGCAGCCAAGTCGGGGGGGTGTCCACAGATACGCAGTATTTT. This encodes CASSQVGGVSTDTQYF.

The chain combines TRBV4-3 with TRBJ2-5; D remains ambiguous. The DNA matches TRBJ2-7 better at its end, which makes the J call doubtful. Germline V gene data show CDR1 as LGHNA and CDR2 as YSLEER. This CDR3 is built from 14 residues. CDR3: CASSRASENYEQYF. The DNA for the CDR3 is TGCGCCAGCAGCCGAGCCTCGGAAAACTACGAGCAGTACTTC.

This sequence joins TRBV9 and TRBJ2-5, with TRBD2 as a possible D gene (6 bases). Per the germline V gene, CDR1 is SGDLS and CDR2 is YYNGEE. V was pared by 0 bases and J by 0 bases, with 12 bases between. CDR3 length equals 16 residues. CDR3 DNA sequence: TGTGCCAGCAGCGTAGTTGGCGGGACCTACCAAGAGACCCAGTACTTC. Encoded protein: CASSVVGGTYQETQYF.

DNA for the CDR3: TGTGCCAGCCTCGGGGGGGGAGACGAGCAGTACTTC. It is translated as CASLGGGDEQYF. The V gene is TRBV10-3, the J gene TRBJ2-7; 8 bases fit TRBD2. Germline V gives CDR1 ENHRY, CDR2 SYGVKD. This CDR3 is 12 amino acids long. Trimming at V came to 10 bases and at J to 5 bases, leaving 7 bases not matched to a gene.

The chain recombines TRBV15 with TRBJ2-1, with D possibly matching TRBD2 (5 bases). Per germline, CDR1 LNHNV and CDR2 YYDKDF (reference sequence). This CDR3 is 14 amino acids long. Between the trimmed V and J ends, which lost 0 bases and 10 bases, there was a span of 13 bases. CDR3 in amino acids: CATSRDPLSGEQFF. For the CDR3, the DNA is TGTGCCACCAGCAGAGATCCCCTGAGCGGCGAGCAGTTCTTC.

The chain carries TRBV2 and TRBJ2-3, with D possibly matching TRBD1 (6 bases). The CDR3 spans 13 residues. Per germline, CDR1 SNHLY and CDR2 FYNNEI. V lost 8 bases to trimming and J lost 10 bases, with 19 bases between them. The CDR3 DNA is TGTGCCAGCCAGGACAGCCCTCGGGTGTCGCAGTATTTT. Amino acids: CASQDSPRVSQYF.

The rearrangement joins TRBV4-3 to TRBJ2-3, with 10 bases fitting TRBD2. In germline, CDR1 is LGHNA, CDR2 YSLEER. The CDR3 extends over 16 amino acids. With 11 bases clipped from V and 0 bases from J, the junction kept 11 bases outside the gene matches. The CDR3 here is CAAASTSGASTDTQYF. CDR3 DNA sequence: TGCGCCGCGGCCAGCACTAGCGGGGCTAGCACAGATACGCAGTATTTT.